The sequence of this TCR beta chain was determined in a study of T cells in localized non-small cell lung cancer. Trimming removed 3 bases from V and 1 base from J; junction bases left unmatched: 11. This CDR3 spans 18 amino acids. Germline values: CDR1 MGHDK, CDR2 SYGVNS. The data were produced by immunoSEQ multiplex PCR, yet TCRdb's version contains in-frame clones alone and is incomplete. The sample shows 8,500 or so clones, less than 60% of them seen only once. Study results and limitations: Density of T cells in blood, when higher, went with longer overall survival. Adjacent uninvolved lung tissue had the highest T cell clonality, exceeding tumor. Adjacent lung tissue had a median 57 of the top 100 clones found in the tumor.

Details on this clone: The target antigen is unknown.

The chain combines TRBV25-1 with TRBJ2-2, with 7 nucleotides matching TRBD1. The source was lymph node tissue, collected before any cancer treatment. The clonotype was recovered from a male donor at least 60 years old with stage I squamous cell lung carcinoma. The CDR3 coding sequence is TGTGCCAGCAGTGACTCCGTCCGGGACAGCTGGAACACCGGGGAGCTGTTTTTT. Protein sequence: CASSDSVRDSWNTGELFF.